This entry lists 6 T cell receptor beta chains sequenced from one sample in a study of OX40 agonist ivuxolimab in advanced cancers. Some clones are missing from TCRdb's copy, which holds only in-frame ones; the method was immunoSEQ multiplex PCR. The table lists about 14,000 clones, just under 80% of them singletons, with about 32% in the top ten. This specimen consisted of CD4+ or CD8+ T cells sorted from blood, obtained in a trial of the OX40 agonist ivuxolimab. The receptors come from an adult with an advanced solid tumor such as melanoma, head and neck, liver or kidney cancer.

This clone was seen only once. The V and J genes are TRBV30 and TRBJ1-2; TRBD1 agrees at 10 bases. The CDR3 has 15 residues. CDR1 and CDR2 from the germline V gene are GTSNPN and SVGIG (reference sequence). The V segment lost 3 bases and the J segment 4 bases; nucleotides outside the gene matches: 8. The CDR3 loop reads CAWRTRGQGTYGYTF. The CDR3 bases are TGTGCCTGGAGGACCCGGGGACAGGGGACCTATGGCTACACCTTC.

This chain joins TRBV28 and TRBJ1-4; D remains unclear. CDR1 and CDR2 (germline): MDHEN, SYDVKM. V was pared by 1 base and J by 0 bases, with 6 bases between. The CDR3 runs 15 residues. As DNA, the CDR3 is TGTGCCAGCAGTTTATTTCGTTCAACTAATGAAAAACTGTTTTTT. Encoded protein: CASSLFRSTNEKLFF.

The gene calls are TRBV6-5 and TRBJ2-3; no firm D call. This CDR3 contains 14 residues. The germline V gene encodes CDR1 MNHEY and CDR2 SVGAGI. Trimming removed 2 bases from V and 3 bases from J, with 9 bases in between. DNA for the CDR3: TGTGCCAGCAGTTACACCCTAGAGACAGATACGCAGTATTTT. The encoded protein is CASSYTLETDTQYF.

The rearrangement links TRBV27 to TRBJ2-7, with TRBD2 matching over 8 bases. This CDR3 region has 14 residues. In germline, CDR1 is MNHEY, CDR2 SMNVEV (reference sequence). The V and J ends lost 4 bases and 3 bases, in that order; junction bases with no gene match: 5. The CDR3 sequence is CASSSAGGYYEQYF. The DNA for the CDR3 is TGTGCCAGCAGTTCCGCGGGGGGTTACTACGAGCAGTACTTC.

The chain links TRBV7-2 to TRBJ2-1; the match to TRBD2 covers 13 bases. This CDR3 has 15 residues. Trimming took 5 bases from V and 7 from J; bases not matched to a gene: 5. Germline CDR1 SGHTA, CDR2 FQGNSA. CDR3 DNA: TGTGCCAGCAGCCCCCGGACTAGCGGGAGTAATGAGCAGTTCTTC. This codes for CASSPRTSGSNEQFF.

J is TRBJ2-7 and V is TRBV9, with D possibly being TRBD1 or TRBD2 (5 bases each). Trimming took off 3 bases at V and 7 bases at J, with 14 bases between the two ends. The CDR3 is made up of 13 amino acids. Germline loops: CDR1 SGDLS, CDR2 YYNGEE. The CDR3 coding sequence is TGTGCCAGCAGCGACGGGACCCCCGGAGAGCAGTACTTC. Translating gives CASSDGTPGEQYF.